The clone carrying this T cell receptor (beta chain) was seen repeatedly, ten times or more. This entry belongs to a study of T cells in Graves' hyperthyroidism and ophthalmopathy. Using RNA transcripts as the source, TCR beta CDR3 regions were amplified. First-round RT-PCR of the TCR CDR3 relied on the HTBI primer set. TCRdb passed the multiplex PCR reads through MiXCR, listing each CDR3 protein once. The table has hundreds of thousands of distinct CDR3 sequences, approximately 14% seen once; the top ten hold around an eighth. V was clipped by 5 bases and J by 4 bases, with 11 bases between them. In germline, CDR1 is SEHNR, CDR2 FQNEAQ (reference sequence). The CDR3 has 13 residues.

The TCR comes from a woman aged 50 to 60 with Graves' ophthalmopathy. The chain combines TRBV7-9 with TRBJ1-2; TRBD1 is a possible D gene (6 bases). Sample: blood. CDR3 sequence (DNA): TGTGCCAGCAGCGAAACAGGGAGCTATGGCTACACCTTC. This gives the protein CASSETGSYGYTF.